A selection of T cell receptor beta chains follows, all from one sample in a study of blood T cell repertoires in COVID-19. Sequenced by immunoSEQ multiplex PCR; TCRdb stores in-frame clones only, minus some. The sample yields about 170,000 clones, 88% seen once. The sequencing input was peripheral blood. The receptors here all came from a man in his fifties who had recovered from COVID-19. Both conserved end residues are part of each CDR3. A D gene is named only where the DNA matches it firmly. The listing skips clone size in some rows; elsewhere it reads once, few, many or a size class.

clone_size: NA
j_call: TRBJ1-2
v_call: TRBV2
d_call: NA
cdr3_aa: CASSAGLGGYTF
cdr3_nt: TGTGCCAGCAGTGCAGGTCTGGGTGGCTACACCTTC

clone_size: NA
j_call: TRBJ1-2
v_call: TRBV2
d_call: NA
cdr3_aa: CASHREGYGYTF
cdr3_nt: TGTGCCAGCCACAGGGAAGGTTATGGCTACACCTTC

clone_size: NA
j_call: TRBJ2-2
v_call: TRBV9
d_call: NA
cdr3_aa: CASSEGPGGHTGELFF
cdr3_nt: TGTGCCAGCAGCGAGGGCCCAGGGGGGCACACCGGGGAGCTGTTTTTT

clone_size: NA
j_call: TRBJ1-2
v_call: TRBV4-3
d_call: NA
cdr3_aa: CASSQASGLNYGYTF
cdr3_nt: TGCGCCAGCAGCCAAGCGAGTGGTCTGAACTATGGCTACACCTTC

clone_size: NA
j_call: TRBJ1-5
v_call: TRBV6-2/TRBV6-3
d_call: NA
cdr3_aa: CASSYPSGHRNQPQHF
cdr3_nt: TGTGCCAGCAGTTACCCGTCGGGACACCGCAATCAGCCCCAGCATTTT

clone_size: NA
j_call: TRBJ2-5
v_call: TRBV6-2/TRBV6-3
d_call: TRBD2
cdr3_aa: CASSFMTSGGAETQYF
cdr3_nt: TGTGCCAGCAGTTTCATGACTAGCGGGGGGGCAGAGACCCAGTACTTC

clone_size: NA
j_call: TRBJ1-3
v_call: TRBV28
d_call: TRBD1
cdr3_aa: CASRTGGAGNTIYF
cdr3_nt: TGTGCCAGCAGGACAGGGGGCGCGGGAAACACCATATATTTT

clone_size: NA
j_call: TRBJ2-3
v_call: TRBV29-1
d_call: TRBD1
cdr3_aa: CSAPGQLHTDTQYF
cdr3_nt: TGCAGCGCCCCGGGACAGCTACACACAGATACGCAGTATTTT

clone_size: NA
j_call: TRBJ2-3
v_call: TRBV11-2
d_call: TRBD2
cdr3_aa: CASSLVGGLKDTQYF
cdr3_nt: TGTGCCAGCAGCTTGGTGGGGGGGTTAAAAGATACGCAGTATTTT

clone_size: NA
j_call: TRBJ2-1
v_call: TRBV7-8
d_call: NA
cdr3_aa: CASSSSNEQFF
cdr3_nt: TGTGCCAGCAGCTCTTCCAATGAGCAGTTCTTC

clone_size: NA
j_call: TRBJ2-3
v_call: TRBV5-5
d_call: NA
cdr3_aa: CASSYITGLGDTQYF
cdr3_nt: TGTGCCAGCAGCTACATAACAGGGTTAGGGGATACGCAGTATTTT

clone_size: NA
j_call: TRBJ1-2
v_call: TRBV28
d_call: NA
cdr3_aa: CASSSGREAGYTF
cdr3_nt: TGTGCCAGCAGTTCAGGGCGCGAGGCTGGCTACACCTTC

clone_size: once
j_call: TRBJ2-7
v_call: TRBV6-5
d_call: TRBD1
cdr3_aa: CASSPGQAPSYEQYF
cdr3_nt: TGTGCCAGCAGCCCCGGACAGGCCCCCTCCTACGAGCAGTACTTC

clone_size: NA
j_call: TRBJ1-1
v_call: TRBV9
d_call: NA
cdr3_aa: CASSLTDGNTEAFF
cdr3_nt: TGTGCCAGCAGCCTGACAGACGGGAACACTGAAGCTTTCTTT

clone_size: NA
j_call: TRBJ2-2
v_call: TRBV19
d_call: NA
cdr3_aa: CASSIAGSPSTGELFF
cdr3_nt: TGTGCCAGTAGTATAGCGGGGTCTCCGAGCACCGGGGAGCTGTTTTTT

clone_size: NA
j_call: TRBJ1-4
v_call: TRBV30
d_call: NA
cdr3_aa: CAWKAGNEKLFF
cdr3_nt: TGTGCCTGGAAGGCAGGGAACGAAAAACTGTTTTTT

clone_size: once
j_call: TRBJ2-7
v_call: TRBV2
d_call: TRBD1
cdr3_aa: CASTGQSYEQYF
cdr3_nt: TGTGCCAGCACGGGACAGTCCTACGAGCAGTACTTC

clone_size: NA
j_call: TRBJ2-1
v_call: TRBV20-1
d_call: TRBD1
cdr3_aa: CSASPGQGYYNEQFF
cdr3_nt: TGCAGTGCTAGTCCGGGACAGGGGTACTACAATGAGCAGTTCTTC

clone_size: NA
j_call: TRBJ2-3
v_call: TRBV2
d_call: NA
cdr3_aa: CASTGGVGTDTQYF
cdr3_nt: TGTGCCAGCACCGGAGGGGTGGGCACAGATACGCAGTATTTT

clone_size: NA
j_call: TRBJ1-4
v_call: TRBV19
d_call: NA
cdr3_aa: CASSIQGTNEKLFF
cdr3_nt: TGTGCCAGTAGTATACAGGGAACTAATGAAAAACTGTTTTTT

clone_size: NA
j_call: TRBJ2-3
v_call: TRBV3-1/TRBV3-2
d_call: TRBD2
cdr3_aa: CASSQDQGLAWGDTQYF
cdr3_nt: TGTGCCAGCAGCCAAGATCAGGGACTAGCGTGGGGAGATACGCAGTATTTT

clone_size: NA
j_call: TRBJ2-1
v_call: TRBV5-1
d_call: TRBD1
cdr3_aa: CASSSDRGSYNEQFF
cdr3_nt: TGCGCCAGCAGCTCGGACAGGGGATCCTACAATGAGCAGTTCTTC

clone_size: NA
j_call: TRBJ1-4
v_call: TRBV14
d_call: NA
cdr3_aa: CASRAPGSEKLFF
cdr3_nt: TGTGCCAGCAGGGCCCCTGGGAGTGAAAAACTGTTTTTT

clone_size: NA
j_call: TRBJ1-1
v_call: TRBV11-2
d_call: NA
cdr3_aa: CASSLDRGTEAFF
cdr3_nt: TGTGCCAGCAGCTTAGACAGGGGCACTGAAGCTTTCTTT

clone_size: once
j_call: TRBJ2-1
v_call: TRBV10-1
d_call: NA
cdr3_aa: CASSEGTPGKGNEQFF
cdr3_nt: TGCGCCAGCAGTGAAGGGACACCCGGTAAGGGGAATGAGCAGTTCTTC

clone_size: NA
j_call: TRBJ2-1
v_call: TRBV2
d_call: TRBD2
cdr3_aa: CASRTSGTNEQFF
cdr3_nt: TGTGCCAGCAGAACTAGCGGGACTAATGAGCAGTTCTTC

clone_size: NA
j_call: TRBJ2-3
v_call: TRBV7-2
d_call: NA
cdr3_aa: CASSPTSDTQYF
cdr3_nt: TGTGCCAGCAGCCCTACCTCAGATACGCAGTATTTT

clone_size: NA
j_call: TRBJ1-1
v_call: TRBV18
d_call: NA
cdr3_aa: CASSPGPMNTEAFF
cdr3_nt: TGTGCCAGCTCACCGGGGCCGATGAACACTGAAGCTTTCTTT

clone_size: NA
j_call: TRBJ2-3
v_call: TRBV4-3
d_call: NA
cdr3_aa: CASSQGANTQYF
cdr3_nt: TGCGCCAGCAGCCAGGGGGCGAATACGCAGTATTTT